A selection of T cell receptor beta chains follows, all from one sample in a study of identical twins. TCRdb fed the 5' RACE reads into MiXCR, producing one record per CDR3 protein. The table lists under 500,000 distinct CDR3 sequences, roughly an eighth of them singletons, with approximately 0.98% in the top ten. These data were likewise used in another study, on yellow fever vaccine responses in identical twins.

The sample comprised CD4+ T cells sorted from blood. These receptors were collected from a woman younger than 35 in good health. Each CDR3 is given without its conserved first and last residue. Each record gives: J gene, V gene, CDR3 protein.

j_call: TRBJ1-1; v_call: TRBV29-1; cdr3_aa: SVGGRANTEAF
j_call: TRBJ2-7; v_call: TRBV20-1; cdr3_aa: SARGLGDRYYEQY
j_call: TRBJ2-7; v_call: TRBV2; cdr3_aa: ASSDPGGNEQY
j_call: TRBJ1-6; v_call: TRBV10-3; cdr3_aa: AISVQGADSPLH
j_call: TRBJ2-3; v_call: TRBV7-6; cdr3_aa: ASSDPYSSTGTQY
j_call: TRBJ2-3; v_call: TRBV12-3/TRBV12-4; cdr3_aa: ASSPHTGPRDKDTQY
j_call: TRBJ2-1; v_call: TRBV3-1; cdr3_aa: ASSQEEQF
j_call: TRBJ2-2; v_call: TRBV12-3/TRBV12-4; cdr3_aa: ASSFVGRSTGELF
j_call: TRBJ2-1; v_call: TRBV7-2; cdr3_aa: ASSLAGSEQF
j_call: TRBJ1-1; v_call: TRBV10-3; cdr3_aa: AISGLVDTEAF
j_call: TRBJ2-1; v_call: TRBV2; cdr3_aa: ASRGQGSDEQF
j_call: TRBJ2-1; v_call: TRBV29-1; cdr3_aa: SVGTGVYNEQF
j_call: TRBJ2-3; v_call: TRBV20-1; cdr3_aa: SATSSGRDTQY
j_call: TRBJ2-2; v_call: TRBV19; cdr3_aa: ASTPGANTGELF
j_call: TRBJ1-2; v_call: TRBV5-6; cdr3_aa: ASSVGSGYT
j_call: TRBJ1-5; v_call: TRBV11-2; cdr3_aa: ASSLGREGYQPQH
j_call: TRBJ2-1; v_call: TRBV6-6; cdr3_aa: ASSYTTSLPF
j_call: TRBJ2-7; v_call: TRBV2; cdr3_aa: ASSWFEGENEQY
j_call: TRBJ2-1; v_call: TRBV6-2/TRBV6-3; cdr3_aa: ASRTSGGAYNEQF
j_call: TRBJ2-2; v_call: TRBV20-1; cdr3_aa: SARDDGGPGELF
j_call: TRBJ2-3; v_call: TRBV6-5; cdr3_aa: ASSYPGGDAQY
j_call: TRBJ2-7; v_call: TRBV6-2/TRBV6-3; cdr3_aa: ASSLQLVYEQY
j_call: TRBJ2-1; v_call: TRBV12-3/TRBV12-4; cdr3_aa: ASSFVRTGSYNEQF
j_call: TRBJ2-2; v_call: TRBV4-2; cdr3_aa: ASSQARTGANTGELF
j_call: TRBJ2-7; v_call: TRBV20-1; cdr3_aa: SANLAGQSYEQY
j_call: TRBJ2-5; v_call: TRBV5-1; cdr3_aa: ASSLAGGRTLGQETQY
j_call: TRBJ2-1; v_call: TRBV5-1; cdr3_aa: ASSSAEKAGPHYNEQF
j_call: TRBJ2-7; v_call: TRBV6-1; cdr3_aa: ASSQVPGQGHEQY
j_call: TRBJ2-2; v_call: TRBV5-6; cdr3_aa: ASSRDRGRLEGELF
j_call: TRBJ2-3; v_call: TRBV4-3; cdr3_aa: ASSQGVAGGPADTQY
j_call: TRBJ2-1; v_call: TRBV9; cdr3_aa: ASSGPPGGGARNEQF
j_call: TRBJ2-1; v_call: TRBV10-2; cdr3_aa: ASSENRLAVNNEQF
j_call: TRBJ1-5; v_call: TRBV19; cdr3_aa: ASSMKGQNSNQPQH